Detailed here is one T cell receptor beta chain. Its antigen remains unknown. The data are from a study of shared clonotypes between healthy human individuals. Here immunoSEQ multiplex PCR was the method, and the copy in TCRdb shows in-frame clones only, minus some. Among around 2,000,000 clones listed, roughly 94% were seen once. General study results and limits: Sorted-subset sequencing, rarefaction showed, was incomplete despite large depth.

V shed 4 bases, J shed 5 bases, and the junction held 6 bases outside the gene matches. CDR1 is SGHRS, CDR2 YFSETQ, per germline. The CDR3 loop spans 13 amino acids. Investigators divided CD4+ cells into CD45RA+ naive and CD45RA-negative memory subsets. The clonotype comes from a man younger than 35 in good health. V and J are TRBV5-1 and TRBJ2-7; 7 nucleotides align to TRBD1. Material for sequencing was naive CD4+ T cells sorted from blood. Sample subset: CD45RA+ positively selected. Here the CDR3 DNA reads TGCGCCAGCAGCGGATGGACAGGACACGAGCAGTACTTC. Amino acids: CASSGWTGHEQYF.